This T cell receptor beta chain was recorded in a study of T-cell reconstitution after alpha-beta-depleted transplantation in children. The CDR3 is 16 residues long. CDR1 is PRHDT and CDR2 is FYEKMQ in the germline V gene (reference sequence). V lost 1 base to trimming and J lost 2 bases, with 13 bases between them. Researchers prepared the TCRbeta library using unique molecular identifiers, the study reports. TCRdb ran MiXCR on the PCR reads and lists one entry per CDR3 protein. The table has roughly 250,000 distinct CDR3 sequences, 6.5% to 9% seen once. Regarding this clonotype: The antigen is not known. A much larger clone lies one base from this, so it may be a read error.

Overall study findings and caveats: T-cell counts and diversity at one year post-transplant came mainly from newly produced T cells. High day-60 TCRbeta diversity in some patients came from surviving recipient T cells and thymic progenitors. By about two months after transplant, alpha-beta T cells reportedly arose from several hundred graft clones that had expanded.

The source material was PBMCs, mostly from graft donor cells, sampled 180 days after TCRalphabeta/CD19-depleted stem cell transplant. The genes are TRBV13 and TRBJ2-3; TRBD1 is a possible D gene (6 bases). This TCR came from a male patient younger than 18 who had a stem cell transplant for acute lymphoblastic leukemia, so the T cells may come from the graft donor. CDR3 region: CASSLESRGATDTQYF. Written as DNA, the CDR3 is TGTGCCAGCAGCTTAGAGTCCAGGGGAGCCACAGATACGCAGTATTTT.